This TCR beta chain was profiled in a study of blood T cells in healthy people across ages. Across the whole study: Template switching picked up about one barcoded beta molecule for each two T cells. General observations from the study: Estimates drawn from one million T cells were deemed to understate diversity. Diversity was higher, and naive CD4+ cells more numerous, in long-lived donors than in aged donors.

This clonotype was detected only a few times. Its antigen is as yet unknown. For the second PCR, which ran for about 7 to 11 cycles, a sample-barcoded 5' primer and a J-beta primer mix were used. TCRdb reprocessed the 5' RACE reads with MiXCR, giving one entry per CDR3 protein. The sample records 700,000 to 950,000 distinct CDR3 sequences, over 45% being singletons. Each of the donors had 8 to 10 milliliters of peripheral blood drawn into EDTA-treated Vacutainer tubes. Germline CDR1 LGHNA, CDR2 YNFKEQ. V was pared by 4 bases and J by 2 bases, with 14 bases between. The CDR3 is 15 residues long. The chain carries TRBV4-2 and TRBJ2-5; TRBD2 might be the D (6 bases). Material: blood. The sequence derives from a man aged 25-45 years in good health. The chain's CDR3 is CASSRAPGTQETQYF. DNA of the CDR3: TGTGCCAGCAGCCGAGCGCCGGGGACTCAAGAGACCCAGTACTTC.